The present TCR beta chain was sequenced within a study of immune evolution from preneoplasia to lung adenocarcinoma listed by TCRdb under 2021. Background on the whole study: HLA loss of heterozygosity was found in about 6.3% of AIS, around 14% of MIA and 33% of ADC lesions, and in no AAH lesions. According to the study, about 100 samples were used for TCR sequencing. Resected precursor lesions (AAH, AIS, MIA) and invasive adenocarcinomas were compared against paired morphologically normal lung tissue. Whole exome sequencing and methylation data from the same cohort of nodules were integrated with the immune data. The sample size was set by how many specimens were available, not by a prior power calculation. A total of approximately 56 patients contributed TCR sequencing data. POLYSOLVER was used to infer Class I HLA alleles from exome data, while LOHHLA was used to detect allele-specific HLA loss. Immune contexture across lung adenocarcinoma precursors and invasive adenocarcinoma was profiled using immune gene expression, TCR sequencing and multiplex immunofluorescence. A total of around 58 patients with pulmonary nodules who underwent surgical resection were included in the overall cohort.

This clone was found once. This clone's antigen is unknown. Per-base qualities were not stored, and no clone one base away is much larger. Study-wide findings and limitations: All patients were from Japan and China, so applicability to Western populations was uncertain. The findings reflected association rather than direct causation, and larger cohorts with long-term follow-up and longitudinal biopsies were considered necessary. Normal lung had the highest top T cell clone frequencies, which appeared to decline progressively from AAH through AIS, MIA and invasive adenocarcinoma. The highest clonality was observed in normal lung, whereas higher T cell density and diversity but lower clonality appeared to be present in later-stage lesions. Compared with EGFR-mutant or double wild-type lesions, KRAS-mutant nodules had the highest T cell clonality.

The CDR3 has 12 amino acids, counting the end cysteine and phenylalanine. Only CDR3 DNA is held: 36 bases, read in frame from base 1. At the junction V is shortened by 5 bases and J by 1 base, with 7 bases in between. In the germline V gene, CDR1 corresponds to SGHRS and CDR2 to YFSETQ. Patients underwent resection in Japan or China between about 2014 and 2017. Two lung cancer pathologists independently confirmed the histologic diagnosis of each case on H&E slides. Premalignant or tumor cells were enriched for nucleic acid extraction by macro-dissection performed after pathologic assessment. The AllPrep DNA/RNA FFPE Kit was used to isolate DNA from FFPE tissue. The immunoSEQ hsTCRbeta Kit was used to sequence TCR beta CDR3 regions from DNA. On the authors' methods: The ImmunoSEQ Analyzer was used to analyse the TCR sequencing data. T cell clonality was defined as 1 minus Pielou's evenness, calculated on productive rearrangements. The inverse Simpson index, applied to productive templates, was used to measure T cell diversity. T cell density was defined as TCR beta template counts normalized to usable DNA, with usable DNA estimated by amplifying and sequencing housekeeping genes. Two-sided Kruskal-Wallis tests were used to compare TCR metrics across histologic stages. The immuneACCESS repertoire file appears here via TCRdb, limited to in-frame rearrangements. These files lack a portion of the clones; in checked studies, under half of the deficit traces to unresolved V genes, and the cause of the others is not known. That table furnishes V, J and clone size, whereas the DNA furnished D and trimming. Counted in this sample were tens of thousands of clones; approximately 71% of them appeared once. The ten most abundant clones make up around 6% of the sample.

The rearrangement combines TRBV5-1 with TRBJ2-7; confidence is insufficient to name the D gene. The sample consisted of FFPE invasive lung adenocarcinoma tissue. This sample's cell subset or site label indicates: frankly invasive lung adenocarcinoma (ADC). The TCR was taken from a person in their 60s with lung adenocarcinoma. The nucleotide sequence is TGCGCCAGCAGTAGAGGATCCTACGAGCAGTACTTC. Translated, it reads CASSRGSYEQYF.